The next 8 T cell receptor beta chains were all read from a single sample in a study of T cells expressing NK-cell markers. TCRdb processed the 5' RACE reads again and assigns one entry to each CDR3 protein, with no DNA. The clone table shows roughly 420,000 distinct CDR3 sequences, with the ten largest holding 7.3%. Sequencing was performed on blood T cells: a sorted CD56 or NKG2C T cell subset, CD4+ or CD8+ T cells, or bulk PBMC T cells (not recorded which). These receptors came from a woman aged 18-69 years in good health.

The chain is built from TRBV29-1 and TRBJ2-3; TCRdb's assignment of TRBD1 cannot be checked, as there is no DNA. This CDR3 contains 13 residues. Germline-derived CDR1 and CDR2 are SQVTM and ANQGSEA. The CDR3 here is CSGGDASTDTQYF.

This chain joins TRBV12-3 or TRBV12-4 and TRBJ2-3; lacking DNA, the TRBD1 call made by TCRdb goes unchecked. This CDR3 region has 15 residues. CDR3 protein: CASSPAGAGTDTQYF.

The chain has TRBV7-2 and TRBJ2-1; absent DNA, TCRdb's TRBD2 call cannot be checked. CDR1 and CDR2 from the germline V gene are SGHTA and FQGNSA. The CDR3 spans 17 residues. CDR3 residues: CASSLAGGLAGRNEQFF.

The chain employs TRBV29-1 and TRBJ1-1. Germline V gene lookup returns CDR1 SQVTM and CDR2 ANQGSEA. CDR3 size: 13 residues. This CDR3 reads CSVEFSMNTEAFF.

The chain uses TRBV7-9 and TRBJ2-5; TCRdb's D call, TRBD1, is unchecked because there is no DNA. The length of the CDR3 is 12 residues. Germline CDR1 and CDR2: SEHNR and FQNEAQ (reference sequence). Here the CDR3 reads CASSPAGETQYF.

The V and J genes are TRBV29-1 and TRBJ2-7. The CDR3 is made up of 13 amino acids. Germline V gene lookup returns CDR1 SQVTM and CDR2 ANQGSEA. CDR3 protein: CSVGYEWSYEQYF.

This chain's CDR3 is CASRQNWEETQYF. This chain connects TRBV12-3 or TRBV12-4 to TRBJ2-5. This CDR3 is 13 amino acids long.

V gene TRBV5-1 combines with J gene TRBJ1-6. Germline CDR1 reads SGHRS; CDR2 reads YFSETQ. The CDR3 consists of 14 residues. The CDR3 region is CASRFEPYNSPLHF.